This paragraph covers one T cell receptor beta chain sequence. Sequencing was done on patients that had shown CD8+CD57+ cell expansion by flow cytometry. For CDR3 and TCR beta VDJ profiling, genomic DNA was the template used. TCRdb processed the reads anew with MiXCR; each CDR3 protein has one entry. The sample yields around 150,000 distinct CDR3 sequences, around 52% seen once. This entry is derived from a study of CD8+CD57+ T cells in acquired aplastic anemia. Across the study: The sorted CD4+ and CD8+ cells yielded an average around 3 ug of DNA.

The CDR3 extends over 13 amino acids. Germline assignment: CDR1 SGHVS and CDR2 FNYEAQ. V was clipped by 4 bases and J by 4 bases; unmatched bases: 2. Material for sequencing was sorted CD4+, CD8+, or CD8+CD57+ T cells (not recorded which) from PBMCs. The V call is TRBV7-6, the J call TRBJ1-2; TRBD1 agrees at 8 bases. This TCR derives from a human donor with aplastic anemia. The DNA for the CDR3 is TGTGCCAGCAGCTATGACAGGGGCTATGGCTACACCTTC. Translating it yields CASSYDRGYGYTF. Combining the CDR3 with reference TRBV7-6 and TRBJ1-2 gives the whole variable domain GAGVSQSPRYKVTKRGQDVALRCDPISGHVSLYWYRQALGQGPEFLTYFNYEAQQDKSGLPNDRFSAERPEGSISTLTIQRTEQRDSAMYRCASSYDRGYGYTFGSGTRLTVV.